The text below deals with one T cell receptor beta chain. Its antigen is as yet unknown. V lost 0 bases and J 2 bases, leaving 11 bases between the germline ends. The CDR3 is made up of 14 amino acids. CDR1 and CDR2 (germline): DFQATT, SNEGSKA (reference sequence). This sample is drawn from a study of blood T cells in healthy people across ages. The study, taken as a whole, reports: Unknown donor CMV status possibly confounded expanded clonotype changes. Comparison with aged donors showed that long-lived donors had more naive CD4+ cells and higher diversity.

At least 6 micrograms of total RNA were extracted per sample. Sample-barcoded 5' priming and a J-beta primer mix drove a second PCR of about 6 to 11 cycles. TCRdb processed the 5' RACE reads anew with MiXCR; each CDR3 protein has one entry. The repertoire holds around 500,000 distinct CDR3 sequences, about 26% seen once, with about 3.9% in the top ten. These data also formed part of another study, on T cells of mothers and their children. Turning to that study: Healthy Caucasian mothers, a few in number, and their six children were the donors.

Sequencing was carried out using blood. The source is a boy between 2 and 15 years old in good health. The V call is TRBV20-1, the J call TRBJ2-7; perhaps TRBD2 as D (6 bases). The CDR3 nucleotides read TGCAGTGCTAGAGATTGGGCGGGAACCTACGAGCAGTACTTC. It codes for CSARDWAGTYEQYF.